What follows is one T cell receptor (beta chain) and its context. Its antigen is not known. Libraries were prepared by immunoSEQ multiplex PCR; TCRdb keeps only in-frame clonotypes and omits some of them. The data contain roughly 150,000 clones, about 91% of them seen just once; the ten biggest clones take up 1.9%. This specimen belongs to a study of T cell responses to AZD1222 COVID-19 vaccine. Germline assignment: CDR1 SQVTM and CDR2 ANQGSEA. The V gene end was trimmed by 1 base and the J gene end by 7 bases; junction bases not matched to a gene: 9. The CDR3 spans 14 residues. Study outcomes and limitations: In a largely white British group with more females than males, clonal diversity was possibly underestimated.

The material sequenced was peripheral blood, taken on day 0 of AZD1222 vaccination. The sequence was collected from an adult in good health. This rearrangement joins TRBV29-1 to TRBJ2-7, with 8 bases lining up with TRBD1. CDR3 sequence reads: CSVEGGQGLYEQYF. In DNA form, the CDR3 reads TGCAGCGTTGAAGGAGGACAGGGTCTCTATGAGCAGTACTTC.